This T cell receptor beta chain stems from a study of blood T cell repertoires in COVID-19. TCRdb's copy holds only in-frame clones and misses some; the assay was immunoSEQ multiplex PCR. The sample has 300,000 to 350,000 clones, around nine tenths seen once. Per the germline V gene, CDR1 is LNHDA and CDR2 is SQIVND (reference sequence). The CDR3 spans 13 residues. Trimming removed 4 bases from V and 12 bases from J; junction bases left unmatched: 5. The sample taken for sequencing was peripheral blood. The origin of this receptor is a woman between 25 and 40 years old with COVID-19, enrolled during active disease. The chain links TRBV19 to TRBJ1-6, with TRBD1 matching over 8 bases. The CDR3 region is CASSTDRDGPLHF. As DNA, the CDR3 is TGTGCCAGTAGTACGGACAGGGACGGACCCCTCCACTTT.